One sample yielded the 16 T cell receptor beta chains listed below, sequenced in a study of CD8+CD57+ T cells in acquired aplastic anemia. The TCR beta profiling, which covered VDJ combination and CDR3 sequence, was carried out using genomic DNA as the template. MiXCR, run by TCRdb on the reads, gives a single entry per CDR3 protein. The sample contains 150,000 to 200,000 distinct CDR3 sequences, less than 65% of which appear only once. The sequenced sample consisted of sorted CD4+, CD8+, or CD8+CD57+ T cells (not recorded which) from PBMCs. The receptor source for this set is a human donor with severe aplastic anemia or a healthy control (not recorded which).

This clonotype occurred many times. The genes are TRBV5-6 and TRBJ2-3; 8 bases agree with TRBD1. The CDR3 is 12 residues long. J was trimmed by 8 bases and V by 4 bases; bases with no gene match: 3. CDR1 and CDR2 (germline): SGHDT, YYEEEE. The CDR3 DNA follows: TGTGCCAGCAGCCAGGGGGCAGGTACGCAGTATTTT. This encodes CASSQGAGTQYF.

This clonotype was seen a few times. In nucleotides, the CDR3 is TGTGCCACCAGTGATCTACGCGGGGTAACGCAGTATTTT. Translating gives CATSDLRGVTQYF. The rearrangement links TRBV24-1 to TRBJ2-3, with D perhaps TRBD2 (6 bases). The V gene lost 3 bases and the J gene lost 9 bases, with 12 bases spanning the gap. This CDR3 is built from 13 residues. The germline CDR1 and CDR2 sequences are KGHDR and SFDVKD.

This clonotype was observed at least ten times. The chain employs TRBV5-1 and TRBJ1-2; D is possibly TRBD1 (6 bases). Trimming removed 4 bases at V and 5 bases at J, with 15 bases between. The CDR3 loop spans 14 amino acids. CDR1 is SGHRS, CDR2 YFSETQ, per germline. Written as DNA, the CDR3 is TGCGCCAGCAGCACCTTGGAAGGGGGGTATGGCTACACCTTC. This translates into CASSTLEGGYGYTF.

The chain carries TRBV13 and TRBJ2-1, with 13 positions matching TRBD2. The CDR3 spans 15 residues. The trim removed 7 bases at V and 10 bases at J, leaving 10 bases unmatched. The germline CDR1 and CDR2 sequences are PRHDT and FYEKMQ (reference sequence). The CDR3 loop is CASNPRLAGGREQFF. The CDR3, as DNA: TGTGCCAGCAACCCGAGACTAGCGGGAGGACGCGAGCAGTTCTTC.

This clonotype showed up just a few times. The chain couples TRBV7-2 to TRBJ2-7; D is perhaps TRBD2 (5 bases). The germline V and J ends were trimmed by 1 base and 3 bases, with 7 bases remaining between them. The CDR3 extends over 13 amino acids. Looked up from germline, CDR1 is SGHTA and CDR2 is FQGNSA. This chain's CDR3 is CASSLGTYYEQYF. The CDR3, as DNA: TGTGCCAGCAGCTTAGGGACTTACTACGAGCAGTACTTC.

V and J are TRBV7-9 and TRBJ2-2; 8 nucleotides agree with TRBD1. CDR3 size: 16 residues. In germline, CDR1 is SEHNR, CDR2 FQNEAQ (reference sequence). The trim removed 0 bases at V and 4 bases at J, leaving 4 bases unmatched. The CDR3 here is CASSLAGTGRTGELFF. As DNA, the CDR3 is TGTGCCAGCAGCTTAGCAGGGACAGGACGCACCGGGGAGCTGTTTTTT.

This sequence joins TRBV7-2 and TRBJ2-7, with 9 bases matching TRBD2. CDR1 and CDR2 from the germline V gene are SGHTA and FQGNSA. The length of the CDR3 is 14 residues. J lost 4 bases, V lost 1 base, and 2 bases had no gene match. CDR3 DNA sequence: TGTGCCAGCAGCTTAGTTCTAGCGGGATACGAGCAGTACTTC. Amino acid sequence: CASSLVLAGYEQYF.

Of note for this clonotype: With a much larger clone just one base away, this may be a read error. V usage is TRBV6-5 and J usage is TRBJ1-1; D might be TRBD1 (6 bases). From germline, CDR1 is MNHEY and CDR2 SVGAGI. The V end lost 4 bases, the J end lost 8 bases, and 14 bases lay between the germline ends. CDR3 length equals 13 residues. The CDR3 here is CASSSCSRGEAFF. The CDR3, as DNA: TGTGCCAGCAGTTCGTGCAGTAGGGGGGAAGCTTTCTTT.

The genes are TRBV24-1 and TRBJ2-1; a possible D gene is TRBD1 (5 bases). The V end lost 5 bases, the J end lost 6 bases, and 16 bases lay between the germline ends. The CDR3 covers 15 residues. Germline V CDR1 and CDR2: KGHDR, SFDVKD. CDR3 sequence: CATSAVRVAGNEQFF. As DNA, the CDR3 is TGTGCCACCAGTGCAGTCAGGGTCGCTGGCAATGAGCAGTTCTTC.

V is TRBV7-2 and J is TRBJ1-5; 7 bases are a match to TRBD1. Germline CDR1 is SGHTA and CDR2 is FQGNSA. The CDR3 covers 15 residues. The V gene end was trimmed by 5 bases and the J gene end by 1 base; junction bases not matched to a gene: 5. CDR3 in amino acids: CASSLMTGSNQPQHF. DNA for the CDR3: TGTGCCAGCAGCCTAATGACAGGGAGCAATCAGCCCCAGCATTTT.

This clonotype occurred a few times. The V and J genes are TRBV19 and TRBJ1-4; D is unresolved. Trimming stripped 5 bases from V and 0 bases from J, with 13 bases between. The germline V gene encodes CDR1 LNHDA and CDR2 SQIVND (reference sequence). The CDR3 sequence is 16 residues long. CDR3 amino acids: CASSPPRGATNEKLFF. In nucleotides, the CDR3 is TGTGCCAGTAGTCCCCCCCGGGGTGCAACTAATGAAAAACTGTTTTTT.

The rearrangement links TRBV29-1 to TRBJ1-2; D gene unclear. The V end was cut by 4 bases, the J end by 4 bases, with 7 bases between. The CDR3 loop spans 11 amino acids. The germline gives CDR1 SQVTM, CDR2 ANQGSEA. CDR3 protein: CSVVTFYGYTF. CDR3 nucleotide sequence: TGCAGCGTTGTGACATTCTATGGCTACACCTTC.

The chain links TRBV19 to TRBJ2-1; TRBD2 matches 12 bases. CDR1 and CDR2 (germline): LNHDA, SQIVND (reference sequence). This CDR3 region has 19 residues. Losses at the gene ends were 4 bases for V and 0 bases for J; bases not matched to a gene: 10. Written as DNA, the CDR3 is TGTGCCAGTAGTAAGACTAGCGGGAGTTTCATAAGCTCCTACAATGAGCAGTTCTTC. It yields the protein CASSKTSGSFISSYNEQFF. The complete variable domain, with remaining parts taken from reference TRBV19 and TRBJ2-1, reads DGGITQSPKYLFRKEGQNVTLSCEQNLNHDAMYWYRQDPGQGLRLIYYSQIVNDFQKGDIAEGYSVSREKKESFPLTVTSAQKNPTAFYLCASSKTSGSFISSYNEQFFGPGTRLTVL.

Details on this clonotype: Compared with germline, one end of the junction differs, possibly owing to a read error. This chain connects TRBV24-1 to TRBJ2-7; 10 bases agree with TRBD2. Germline CDR1 KGHDR, CDR2 SFDVKD. CDR3 length: 14 amino acids. In nucleotides, the CDR3 is TGTGCCAGCAGTACTAGCGGGGAGTCTTACGAGCAGTACTTC. Translation gives CASSTSGESYEQYF.

The V and J genes are TRBV29-1 and TRBJ2-1, with D possibly called TRBD1 or TRBD2 (6 bases each). CDR1 is SQVTM and CDR2 is ANQGSEA in the germline V gene. Trimming shortened V by 6 bases and J by 5 bases, and 11 bases separated the two germline ends. The CDR3 contains 12 residues. In DNA, the CDR3 is TGCAGCGTGAAGGGGGGTAACAATGAGCAGTTCTTC. Translating gives CSVKGGNNEQFF.

The sample holds one count of this clonotype. The chain uses TRBV19 and TRBJ2-5, with TRBD2 identical over 9 bases. The J segment lost 5 bases and the V segment lost 11 bases, leaving 0 bases of the junction unmatched. The CDR3 is 10 amino acids. CDR1 is LNHDA and CDR2 is SQIVND in the germline V gene (reference sequence). The CDR3: CAAGGETQYF. CDR3 nucleotides: TGTGCCGCGGGGGGGGAGACCCAGTACTTC.